One sample yielded the 29 T cell receptor beta chains listed below, sequenced in a study of CD8 T cells in Susac syndrome. RNA, at roughly 0.45 to 1 ug, was reverse transcribed with random hexamers. TCRdb independently ran MiXCR on the immunoSEQ multiplex PCR reads; one entry per CDR3 protein. The profile shows about 200,000 distinct CDR3 sequences, about 91% of them singletons. The sequenced sample consisted of CD4+ T cells from PBMCs. The origin of the receptors is a human donor with Susac syndrome.

The genes are TRBV29-1 and TRBJ2-4; D is possibly TRBD2 (5 bases). The germline V and J ends were trimmed by 6 bases and 7 bases, with 16 bases remaining between them. CDR1 and CDR2 (germline): SQVTM, ANQGSEA. This CDR3 spans 13 amino acids. This CDR3 reads CSVRESSGNIQYF. In DNA, the CDR3 is TGCAGCGTCCGGGAAAGTTCGGGTAACATTCAGTACTTC. Complete variable domain (other parts from reference TRBV29-1 and TRBJ2-4): SAVISQKPSRDICQRGTSLTIQCQVDSQVTMMFWYRQQPGQSLTLIATANQGSEATYESGFVIDKFPISRPNLTFSTLTVSNMSPEDSSIYLCSVRESSGNIQYFGAGTRLSVL.

V is TRBV6-1 and J is TRBJ2-5, with no clear D. Trimming stripped 0 bases from V and 1 base from J, with 9 bases between. The CDR3 totals 15 residues. Germline CDR1 and CDR2: MNHNS and SASEGT. CDR3 coding DNA: TGTGCCAGCAGTGAAGCAAGTGACTTCCAAGAGACCCAGTACTTC. It yields the protein CASSEASDFQETQYF.

This clonotype was counted once. This chain connects TRBV19 to TRBJ1-1; D is undetermined. Germline V CDR1 and CDR2: LNHDA, SQIVND (reference sequence). V lost 1 base, J lost 7 bases, and 10 bases lay in between. The CDR3 is 13 residues long. This CDR3 is CASSIGLLSEAFF. The CDR3 DNA reads as TGTGCCAGTAGTATAGGACTTTTGAGTGAAGCTTTCTTT.

This rearrangement joins TRBV5-6 to TRBJ2-3; tentative D call: TRBD2 (6 bases). The CDR3 has 15 residues. Trimming stripped 0 bases from V and 4 bases from J, with 12 bases between. Germline V CDR1 and CDR2: SGHDT, YYEEEE. The CDR3 DNA reads TGTGCCAGCAGCTTGGAGACGGGAGTATCAGATACGCAGTATTTT. Its protein is CASSLETGVSDTQYF.

This sequence joins TRBV10-3 and TRBJ2-5, with 8 bases fitting TRBD1. The germline V gene encodes CDR1 ENHRY and CDR2 SYGVKD. Trimming cost V 4 bases and J 2 bases; bases outside gene matches: 6. This CDR3 is built from 15 residues. The DNA for the CDR3 is TGTGCCATCAGTGGTTACAGGGGGACACAAGAGACCCAGTACTTC. It yields the protein CAISGYRGTQETQYF.

The chain combines TRBV29-1 with TRBJ2-2, with a tentative D call TRBD2 (6 bases). There are 14 residues in the CDR3. V was trimmed by 5 bases and J by 6 bases, leaving 16 bases between them. Germline V CDR1 and CDR2: SQVTM, ANQGSEA. The CDR3 region has the DNA TGCAGCGTTAGGGGACGGAGGGATTCCGGGGAGCTGTTTTTT. This encodes CSVRGRRDSGELFF.

The rearrangement joins TRBV15 to TRBJ1-4; no definite D call. Trimming left V 8 bases short and J 6 bases short, with 10 bases between. Germline values: CDR1 LNHNV, CDR2 YYDKDF (reference sequence). This CDR3 spans 12 amino acids. The CDR3 loop is CATQAGDEKLFF. CDR3 DNA: TGTGCCACCCAGGCAGGCGATGAAAAACTGTTTTTT. Based on the CDR3 plus reference TRBV15 and TRBJ1-4, the full variable domain is DAMVIQNPRYQVTQFGKPVTLSCSQTLNHNVMYWYQQKSSQAPKLLFHYYDKDFNNEADTPDNFQSRRPNTSFCFLDIRSPGLGDTAMYLCATQAGDEKLFFGSGTQLSVL.

V gene TRBV5-1 combines with J gene TRBJ1-2; possibly TRBD1 for D (5 bases). Germline V gene sequence: CDR1 SGHRS, CDR2 YFSETQ. V lost 4 bases and J 1 base, leaving 14 bases between the germline ends. CDR3 length equals 15 residues. CDR3 coding DNA: TGCGCCAGCAGCGCGGACATCGGAGGTAACTATGGCTACACCTTC. Translation: CASSADIGGNYGYTF.

The rearrangement links TRBV3-1 to TRBJ1-2; D is unclear. V was cut by 5 bases and J by 5 bases, with 12 bases left in between. Germline assignment: CDR1 LGHDT and CDR2 YNNKEL (reference sequence). This CDR3 has 13 residues. CDR3 sequence reads: CASSSRVGYGYTF. CDR3 nucleotides: TGTGCCAGCAGCTCTAGGGTTGGATATGGCTACACCTTC.

The chain joins TRBV6-5 to TRBJ1-1, with D possibly TRBD1 on 6 matching bases. Trimming shortened V by 4 bases and J by 1 base, and 10 bases separated the two germline ends. The CDR3 extends over 14 amino acids. Germline CDR1 is MNHEY and CDR2 is SVGAGI. This chain's CDR3 is CASSLRQANTEAFF. The CDR3 DNA reads as TGTGCCAGCAGTTTAAGACAGGCGAACACTGAAGCTTTCTTT.

The gene calls are TRBV7-9 and TRBJ2-1; D is possibly TRBD1 or TRBD2 (5 bases each). This CDR3 spans 16 amino acids. Trimming took 7 bases from V and 4 from J, leaving 20 bases between them. The germline V gene has CDR1 SEHNR and CDR2 FQNEAQ (reference sequence). The CDR3: CASKRNGGVSYNEQFF. In DNA form, the CDR3 reads TGTGCCAGCAAGAGAAATGGGGGAGTGTCATACAATGAGCAGTTCTTC. The full variable domain, completed using reference TRBV7-9 and TRBJ2-1, is DTGVSQNPRHKITKRGQNVTFRCDPISEHNRLYWYRQTLGQGPEFLTYFQNEAQLEKSRLLSDRFSAERPKGSFSTLEIQRTEQGDSAMYLCASKRNGGVSYNEQFFGPGTRLTVL.

The CDR3 bases are TGTGCCAGCAGCTTGGGACTCATCCAAGAGACCCAGTACTTC. This sequence encodes CASSLGLIQETQYF. V gene TRBV7-2 combines with J gene TRBJ2-5, with D maybe TRBD2 (6 bases). The V gene lost 3 bases and the J gene lost 1 base, with 9 bases spanning the gap. The CDR3 covers 14 residues. Germline lookup yields CDR1 SGHTA and CDR2 FQGNSA.

The chain couples TRBV9 to TRBJ2-2; 10 bases line up with TRBD2. The V gene end was trimmed by 0 bases and the J gene end by 7 bases; junction bases not matched to a gene: 3. The germline V gene has CDR1 SGDLS and CDR2 YYNGEE. There are 15 residues in the CDR3. CDR3: CASSVATSGDGELFF. CDR3 bases: TGTGCCAGCAGCGTAGCTACTAGCGGGGACGGGGAGCTGTTTTTT.

The J gene is TRBJ1-6, the V gene TRBV5-1; the D is unclear. The CDR3 sequence is 13 residues long. Germline V gene sequence: CDR1 SGHRS, CDR2 YFSETQ. Trimming left V 9 bases short and J 14 bases short, with 21 bases between. The CDR3 spells CAIGPKGLITLHF. The CDR3 DNA reads TGCGCCATCGGGCCTAAAGGGCTGATAACCCTCCACTTT. Based on the CDR3 plus reference TRBV5-1 and TRBJ1-6, the full variable domain is KAGVTQTPRYLIKTRGQQVTLSCSPISGHRSVSWYQQTPGQGLQFLFEYFSETQRNKGNFPGRFSGRQFSNSRSEMNVSTLELGDSALYLCAIGPKGLITLHFGNGTRLTVT.

On this clonotype: Its ends do not fully match the called genes, so a read error is possible. The chain is built from TRBV7-7 and TRBJ2-2; 7 nucleotides line up with TRBD2. Germline V gives CDR1 SSHAT, CDR2 FNYEAQ (reference sequence). CDR3 length: 15 amino acids. This CDR3 is CASSLGLADPGELFF. The CDR3 DNA reads TGTGCTAGCAGCTTAGGGCTAGCGGATCCCGGGGAGCTGTTTTTT. Combining the CDR3 with reference TRBV7-7 and TRBJ2-2 gives the whole variable domain GAGVSQSPRYKVTKRGQDVTLRCDPISSHATLYWYQQALGQGPEFLTYFNYEAQPDKSGLPSDRFSAERPEGSISTLTIQRTEQRDSAMYRCASSLGLADPGELFFGEGSRLTVL.

The chain links TRBV30 to TRBJ2-3, with TRBD2 identical over 9 bases. The CDR3 loop spans 13 amino acids. V gave up 4 bases and J gave up 4 bases; unmatched junction bases: 3. Germline assignment: CDR1 GTSNPN and CDR2 SVGIG (reference sequence). The CDR3 sequence: CAWTAGGPDTQYF. The CDR3 bases are TGTGCCTGGACTGCGGGGGGGCCAGATACGCAGTATTTT.

This chain links TRBV2 with TRBJ2-7; unclear D gene. V dropped 6 bases and J dropped 3 bases, with 9 bases sitting between them. Germline CDR1 reads SNHLY; CDR2 reads FYNNEI. The CDR3 runs 12 residues. The CDR3 sequence is CASSELSYEQYF. The DNA of the CDR3 is TGTGCCAGCAGCGAACTTAGCTACGAGCAGTACTTC. Variable domain in full (rest from reference TRBV2 and TRBJ2-7): EPEVTQTPSHQVTQMGQEVILRCVPISNHLYFYWYRQILGQKVEFLVSFYNNEISEKSEIFDDQFSVERPDGSNFTLKIRSTKLEDSAMYFCASSELSYEQYFGPGTRLTVT.

V is TRBV6-2 or TRBV6-3 and J is TRBJ2-1, with D perhaps matching TRBD2 (5 bases). Trimming left V 1 base short and J 2 bases short, with 15 bases between. The CDR3 loop spans 17 amino acids. Germline assignment: CDR1 MNHEY and CDR2 SVGEGT. The CDR3 DNA is TGTGCCAGCAGTTACTTGTTAGCGCGAGTTACCTACAATGAGCAGTTCTTC. It encodes CASSYLLARVTYNEQFF.

The J gene is TRBJ1-4, the V gene TRBV30; 7 bases line up with TRBD1. V was pared by 6 bases and J by 8 bases, with 6 bases of the junction left unmatched. The V gene's germline CDR1 is GTSNPN and CDR2 SVGIG (reference sequence). The CDR3 is made up of 12 amino acids. CDR3 loop: CACDRVGEKLFF. Here the CDR3 DNA reads TGTGCCTGTGACAGGGTAGGAGAAAAACTGTTTTTT.

This sequence joins TRBV6-5 and TRBJ1-4, with a possible D match to TRBD1 (6 bases). Germline V gene sequence: CDR1 MNHEY, CDR2 SVGAGI. V lost 5 bases and J 8 bases, leaving 18 bases between the germline ends. CDR3 length: 15 amino acids. Here the CDR3 DNA reads TGTGCCAGCAGTCCCCTCGGGGGGCAGGTGGAAAAACTGTTTTTT. Amino acid sequence: CASSPLGGQVEKLFF.

The V and J genes are TRBV5-6 and TRBJ2-5; 8 nucleotides match TRBD2. The germline CDR1 and CDR2 sequences are SGHDT and YYEEEE. V lost 4 bases, J lost 1 base, and 12 bases stayed unmatched. The CDR3 runs 17 residues. CDR3 in DNA: TGTGCCAGCAGCCGCGGGACTAGTCGTTTTCGCCAAGAGACCCAGTACTTC. This codes for CASSRGTSRFRQETQYF.

The CDR3 loop is CASSWRPDQPQHF. The CDR3 DNA reads TGTGCCAGCAGCTGGAGACCCGATCAGCCCCAGCATTTT. The chain recombines TRBV7-2 with TRBJ1-5; D remains unclear. The V and J ends lost 4 bases and 5 bases respectively, with 9 bases between them. This CDR3 is built from 13 residues. The V gene's germline CDR1 is SGHTA and CDR2 FQGNSA.

This chain links TRBV11-3 with TRBJ2-3; D is unclear. The CDR3 is 13 amino acids. Germline assignment: CDR1 SGHNT and CDR2 YENEEA. V was shortened by 5 bases and J by 0 bases, with 6 bases between the two germline ends. The CDR3: CASSLWSTDTQYF. CDR3 DNA: TGTGCCAGCAGCCTATGGAGCACAGATACGCAGTATTTT.

V gene TRBV20-1 combines with J gene TRBJ2-6; TRBD1 matches 7 bases. CDR1 and CDR2 from the germline V gene are DFQATT and SNEGSKA (reference sequence). V was pared by 2 bases and J by 0 bases, with 10 bases of the junction left unmatched. The CDR3 length is 18 residues. CDR3 nucleotide sequence: TGCAGTGCTAGAACTAAGGACAGGTCGTACTCTGGGGCCAACGTCCTGACTTTC. Residues: CSARTKDRSYSGANVLTF.

This chain uses TRBV7-6 with TRBJ1-1, with unresolved D. The germline V gene has CDR1 SGHVS and CDR2 FNYEAQ. The CDR3 runs 13 residues. V was pared by 8 bases and J by 6 bases, with 16 bases between. CDR3 region: CASRLNPVSEAFF. Here the CDR3 DNA reads TGTGCCAGCCGCCTTAACCCGGTTTCTGAAGCTTTCTTT.

The chain joins TRBV20-1 to TRBJ1-2; 8 nucleotides agree with TRBD1. Trimming at V came to 3 bases and at J to 7 bases, leaving 4 bases not matched to a gene. CDR1 is DFQATT, CDR2 SNEGSKA, per germline (reference sequence). The CDR3 contains 12 residues. Here the CDR3 DNA reads TGCAGTGCTAGTCCAGGGGGCTTTGGCTACACCTTC. Amino acids: CSASPGGFGYTF.

The rearrangement uses TRBV12-5 and TRBJ2-1; no clear D. Between the trimmed V and J ends, which lost 2 bases and 0 bases, there was a span of 2 bases. CDR3 length: 13 residues. Germline V lookup: CDR1 LGHNT, CDR2 FRNRAP. The CDR3 reads CASGLYSYNEQFF. CDR3 nucleotide sequence: TGTGCTAGTGGTTTGTACTCCTACAATGAGCAGTTCTTC.

The genes are TRBV9 and TRBJ2-5; 8 bases align to TRBD2. Germline trimming cut 0 bases from V and 5 bases from J; bases unmatched to any gene: 0. CDR1 is SGDLS and CDR2 is YYNGEE in the germline V gene. This CDR3 comprises 13 residues. The CDR3 reads CASSVGLAETQYF. The CDR3 DNA reads as TGTGCCAGCAGCGTAGGACTAGCGGAGACCCAGTACTTC.

This chain uses TRBV6-1 with TRBJ2-7; either TRBD1 or TRBD2 may supply D (6 bases each). Per the germline V gene, CDR1 is MNHNS and CDR2 is SASEGT. This CDR3 spans 13 amino acids. Trimming took 5 bases from V and 2 from J, leaving 10 bases between them. The CDR3 DNA reads as TGTGCCAGCAGTTCGGGGGCGACCTACGAGCAGTACTTC. Protein: CASSSGATYEQYF.